Reported below is one T cell receptor beta chain. There is no known antigen for this receptor. Base qualities are missing; no much larger clone stands one base away. CDR1 and CDR2 are read off the germline V gene as SQVTM and ANQGSEA. The CDR3, from cysteine to phenylalanine, totals 16 residues. Only the CDR3 portion is preserved as DNA: 48 bases, with reading frame beginning at the first base. Germline trimming amounts to 5 bases on V and 3 bases on J, with 12 as the count of junction bases outside the gene matches. This entry belongs to a study of cytomegalovirus exposure and HLA in healthy donors (dated by TCRdb to 2015 to 2018). Background on the whole study: According to a later analysis, the 120 validation repertoires were produced on the same platform as the 666 repertoires of the first cohort. The aim of the study was to test whether cataloging public T cell receptors could identify signatures of past pathogen exposure. The study combined high-throughput TCR immunosequencing, statistical association of individual TCRs with disease status, and machine learning to predict cytomegalovirus infection status. A separate validation cohort of 100 to 150 different subjects was used in addition to the 666-subject first cohort. What the study reported, not specific to this receptor: The study gave a list of over 150 TCR beta chains associated with cytomegalovirus. In both the original and validation cohorts, the classifier was reported to diagnose cytomegalovirus status with high specificity and sensitivity. According to the authors, the approach could potentially be generalized to other disease states and immunological phenotypes. While some public TCRs were present in many individuals, most TCR sequences turned up only very rarely across donors. A later analysis found that TCRs clustered in the first cohort also tended to co-occur in the 100 to 150 validation repertoires, with approximately 94% of cluster scores above 0. A later analysis lacked HLA typing for the validation cohort, so it scored co-occurrence in that cohort across all 120 or so repertoires. Three of the identified cytomegalovirus-associated TCR beta chains were confirmed in vitro to be specific for cytomegalovirus antigens.

The receptor library was made with the immunoSEQ multiplex PCR assay. The authors' pipeline ran thus. A statistical classification framework was built for diagnosing cytomegalovirus status from the catalog of TCR beta chain sequences. Entries here come from immuneACCESS through TCRdb and include only in-frame sequences with V and J called. Some clones fail to appear in such tables; in the studies checked, an unresolved V gene covers under half of the shortfall, and the cause of the remainder is unknown. V and J calls and clone size are those listed in that table; D and trimming were worked out from the DNA. The sample data list 170,000 or so clones, and 80% to 85% of these were observed just once. 2.5% to 3% of the sample is held by the ten biggest clonotypes. The donors belonged to the validation cohort of under 150 subjects, which was separate from the 666-subject first cohort.

Sequenced: PBMCs. The receptor's source is a woman under 30 in good health and CMV-seropositive. The chain couples TRBV29-1 to TRBJ2-3, and TRBD1 aligns with 9 junction nucleotides. The DNA sequence is given as TGCAGCGTTCTCGATCCCTGGACAGGGGCTACAGATACGCAGTATTTT. It codes for CSVLDPWTGATDTQYF.